The 4 T cell receptor beta chains below come from one sample, sequenced in a study of cytomegalovirus exposure and HLA in healthy donors. PCR primers comprised 60 Vbeta and 13 Jbeta primers. Some clones are missing from TCRdb's copy, which holds only in-frame ones; the method was immunoSEQ multiplex PCR. This repertoire shows 99,000 or so clones, 13% to 15% found once; its top ten account for about 0.79%. The sequenced material came from PBMCs. The receptors stem from a female donor in good health and CMV-seronegative.

This clone was picked up a small number of times. The chain joins TRBV5-4 to TRBJ1-3; 7 bases align to TRBD1. Germline CDR1 SGHNT, CDR2 YYREEE (reference sequence). With V trimmed by 4 bases and J by 1 base, 8 bases remained unmatched. This CDR3 contains 16 residues. The CDR3 here is CASSPGTVKSGNTIYF. CDR3 bases: TGTGCCAGCAGCCCCGGGACAGTCAAGTCTGGAAACACCATATATTTT.

The V gene is TRBV9, the J gene TRBJ1-2; weak D call: TRBD1 (6 bases). The CDR3 length is 13 residues. Germline CDR1 reads SGDLS; CDR2 reads YYNGEE. Trimming removed 2 bases from V and 6 bases from J, with 11 bases in between. DNA for the CDR3: TGTGCCAGCAGCGTTGGGGGCTCCCATGGCTACACCTTC. Its translation is CASSVGGSHGYTF.

The chain carries TRBV5-4 and TRBJ2-5; the match to TRBD2 covers 10 bases. The V gene's germline CDR1 is SGHNT and CDR2 YYREEE (reference sequence). The CDR3 covers 16 residues. The J segment lost 5 bases and the V segment lost 4 bases, leaving 11 bases of the junction unmatched. CDR3 nucleotides: TGTGCCAGCAGCGGGTGGTCTAGCGGGAGTCCTGAGACCCAGTACTTC. Translating gives CASSGWSSGSPETQYF.

This clone came up a few times. V gene TRBV11-3 combines with J gene TRBJ2-7; 9 positions agree with TRBD1. J was trimmed by 4 bases and V by 3 bases; bases with no gene match: 7. The germline gives CDR1 SGHNT, CDR2 YENEEA. The CDR3 covers 15 residues. The CDR3 region is CASSLSGTGSYEQYF. Written as DNA, the CDR3 is TGTGCCAGCAGCTTGTCCGGGACAGGGTCTTACGAGCAGTACTTC.